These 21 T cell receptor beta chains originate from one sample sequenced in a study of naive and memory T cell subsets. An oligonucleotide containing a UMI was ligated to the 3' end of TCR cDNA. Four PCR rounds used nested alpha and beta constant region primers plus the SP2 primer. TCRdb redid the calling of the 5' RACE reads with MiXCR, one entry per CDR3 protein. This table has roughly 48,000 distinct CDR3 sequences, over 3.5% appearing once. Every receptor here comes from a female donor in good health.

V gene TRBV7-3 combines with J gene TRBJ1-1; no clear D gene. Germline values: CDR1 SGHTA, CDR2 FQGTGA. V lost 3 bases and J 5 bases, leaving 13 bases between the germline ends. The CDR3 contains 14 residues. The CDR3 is CASSFQLRGTEAFF. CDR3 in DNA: TGTGCCAGCAGCTTCCAGCTCCGTGGGACTGAAGCTTTCTTT.

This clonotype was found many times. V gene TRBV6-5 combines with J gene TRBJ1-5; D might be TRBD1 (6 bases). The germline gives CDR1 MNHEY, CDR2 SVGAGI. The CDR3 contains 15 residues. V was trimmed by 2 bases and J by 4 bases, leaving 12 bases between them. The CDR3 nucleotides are TGTGCCAGCAGTTACAAGGACAGCTCAAATCAGCCCCAGCATTTT. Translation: CASSYKDSSNQPQHF.

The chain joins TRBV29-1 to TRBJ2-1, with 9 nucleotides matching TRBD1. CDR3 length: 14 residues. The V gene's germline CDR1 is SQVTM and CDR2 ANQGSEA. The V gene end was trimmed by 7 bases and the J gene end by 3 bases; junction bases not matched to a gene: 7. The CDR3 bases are TGCAGCGACCTAACAGGGGGCAGCTACAATGAGCAGTTCTTC. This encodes CSDLTGGSYNEQFF.

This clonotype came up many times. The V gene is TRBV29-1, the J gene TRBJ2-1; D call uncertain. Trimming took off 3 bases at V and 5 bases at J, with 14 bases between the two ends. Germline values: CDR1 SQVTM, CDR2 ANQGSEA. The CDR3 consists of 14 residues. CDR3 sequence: CSVEVVVGNNEQFF. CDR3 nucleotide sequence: TGCAGCGTTGAGGTCGTAGTTGGGAACAATGAGCAGTTCTTC.

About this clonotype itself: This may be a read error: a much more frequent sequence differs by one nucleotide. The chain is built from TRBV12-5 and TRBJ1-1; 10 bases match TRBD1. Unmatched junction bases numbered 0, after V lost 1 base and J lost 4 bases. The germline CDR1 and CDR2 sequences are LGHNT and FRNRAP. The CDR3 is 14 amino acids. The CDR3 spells CASGLGDRGTEAFF. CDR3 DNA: TGTGCTAGTGGTTTGGGGGACAGGGGCACTGAAGCTTTCTTT. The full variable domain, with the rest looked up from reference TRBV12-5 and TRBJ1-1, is DARVTQTPRHKVTEMGQEVTMRCQPILGHNTVFWYRQTMMQGLELLAYFRNRAPLDDSGMPKDRFSAEMPDATLATLKIQPSEPRDSAVYFCASGLGDRGTEAFFGQGTRLTVV.

Here the CDR3 DNA reads TGTGCCAGCAGCCCCGGACGCCCCGAGCAGTACTTC. Its protein product is CASSPGRPEQYF. The chain recombines TRBV28 with TRBJ2-7; D uncertain. The CDR3 is 12 amino acids. The germline gives CDR1 MDHEN, CDR2 SYDVKM. V was trimmed by 6 bases and J by 6 bases, leaving 12 bases between them.

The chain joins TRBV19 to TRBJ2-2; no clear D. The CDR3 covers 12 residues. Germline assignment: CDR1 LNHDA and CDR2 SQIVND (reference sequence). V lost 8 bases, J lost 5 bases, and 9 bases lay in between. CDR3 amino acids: CASPDPTGELFF. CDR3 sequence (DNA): TGTGCCAGTCCCGACCCGACCGGGGAGCTGTTTTTT.

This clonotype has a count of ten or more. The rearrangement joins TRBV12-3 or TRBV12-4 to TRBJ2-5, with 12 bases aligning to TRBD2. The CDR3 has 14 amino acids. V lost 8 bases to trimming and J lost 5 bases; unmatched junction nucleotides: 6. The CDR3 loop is CASLLAGGGETQYF. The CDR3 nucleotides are TGTGCCAGCCTACTAGCGGGAGGAGGTGAGACCCAGTACTTC.

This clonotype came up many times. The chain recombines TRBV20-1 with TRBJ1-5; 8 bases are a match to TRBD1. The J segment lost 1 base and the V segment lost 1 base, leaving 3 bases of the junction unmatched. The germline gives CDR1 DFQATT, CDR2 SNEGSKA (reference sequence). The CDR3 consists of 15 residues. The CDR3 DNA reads TGCAGTGCTAGAGGACAGGGGCAGAGCAATCAGCCCCAGCATTTT. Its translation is CSARGQGQSNQPQHF.

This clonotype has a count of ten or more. The CDR3 loop is CASSGTSGSETRAEQYF. The DNA of the CDR3 is TGTGCCAGCAGTGGGACTAGCGGGAGTGAAACCCGGGCCGAGCAGTACTTC. V usage is TRBV28 and J usage is TRBJ2-7; 14 positions match TRBD2. Germline CDR1 reads MDHEN; CDR2 reads SYDVKM. The ends lost 5 bases at V and 6 bases at J; junction bases unmatched: 12. This CDR3 has 17 amino acids.

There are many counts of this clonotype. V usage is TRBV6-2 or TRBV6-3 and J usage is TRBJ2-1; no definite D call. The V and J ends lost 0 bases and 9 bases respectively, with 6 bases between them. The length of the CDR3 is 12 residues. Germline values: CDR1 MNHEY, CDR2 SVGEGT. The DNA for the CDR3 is TGTGCCAGCAGTTACTCTGTCCGTGAGCAGTTCTTC. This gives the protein CASSYSVREQFF.

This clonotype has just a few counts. CDR3 nucleotides: TGCAGCGCAGAGGGGATCAGGGTACAGGAGCAGTTCTTC. Translating it yields CSAEGIRVQEQFF. The chain carries TRBV29-1 and TRBJ2-1; D might be TRBD1 or TRBD2, each matching 5 bases. There are 13 residues in the CDR3. Trimming shortened V by 7 bases and J by 10 bases, and 20 bases separated the two germline ends. Germline V gene data show CDR1 as SQVTM and CDR2 as ANQGSEA.

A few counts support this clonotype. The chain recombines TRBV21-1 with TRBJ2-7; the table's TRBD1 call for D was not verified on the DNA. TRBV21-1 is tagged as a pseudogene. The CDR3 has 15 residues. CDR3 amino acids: CASSRRDGVAYEQYF. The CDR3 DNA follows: TGTGCCAGCAGCAGACGGGACGGAGTAGCCTACGAGCAGTACTTC.

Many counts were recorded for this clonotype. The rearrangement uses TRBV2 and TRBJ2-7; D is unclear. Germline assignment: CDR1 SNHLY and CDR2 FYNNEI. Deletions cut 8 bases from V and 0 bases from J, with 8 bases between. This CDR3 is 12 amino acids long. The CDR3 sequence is CASRVSSYEQYF. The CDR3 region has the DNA TGTGCCAGCCGGGTCAGCTCCTACGAGCAGTACTTC. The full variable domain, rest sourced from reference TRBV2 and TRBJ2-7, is EPEVTQTPSHQVTQMGQEVILRCVPISNHLYFYWYRQILGQKVEFLVSFYNNEISEKSEIFDDQFSVERPDGSNFTLKIRSTKLEDSAMYFCASRVSSYEQYFGPGTRLTVT.

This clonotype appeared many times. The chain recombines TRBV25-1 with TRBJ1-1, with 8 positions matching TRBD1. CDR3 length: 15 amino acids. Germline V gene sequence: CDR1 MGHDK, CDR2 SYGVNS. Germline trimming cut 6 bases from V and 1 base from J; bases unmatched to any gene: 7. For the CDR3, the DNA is TGTGCCAGCAGGGATGGACAGGGTTGGAACACTGAAGCTTTCTTT. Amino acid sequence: CASRDGQGWNTEAFF.

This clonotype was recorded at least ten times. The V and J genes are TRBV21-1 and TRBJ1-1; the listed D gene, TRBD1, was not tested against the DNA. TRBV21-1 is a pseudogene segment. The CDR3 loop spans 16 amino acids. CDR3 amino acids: CASSKDPQGGNTEAFF. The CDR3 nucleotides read TGTGCCAGCAGCAAAGACCCACAGGGAGGGAACACTGAAGCTTTCTTT.

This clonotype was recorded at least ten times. CDR3: CASPYGDGETQYF. CDR3 in DNA: TGTGCCAGCCCATACGGGGATGGGGAGACCCAGTACTTC. The chain carries TRBV7-9 and TRBJ2-5, with D possibly being TRBD2 (5 bases). V dropped 8 bases and J dropped 5 bases, with 15 bases sitting between them. CDR3 length equals 13 residues. Germline V gene data show CDR1 as SEHNR and CDR2 as FQNEAQ (reference sequence). Full variable domain (rest looked up from reference TRBV7-9 and TRBJ2-5): DTGVSQNPRHKITKRGQNVTFRCDPISEHNRLYWYRQTLGQGPEFLTYFQNEAQLEKSRLLSDRFSAERPKGSFSTLEIQRTEQGDSAMYLCASPYGDGETQYFGPGTRLLVL.

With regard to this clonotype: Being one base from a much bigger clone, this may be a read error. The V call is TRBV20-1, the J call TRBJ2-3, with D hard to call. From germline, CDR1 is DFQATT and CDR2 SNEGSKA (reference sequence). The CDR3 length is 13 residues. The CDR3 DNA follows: TGCAGCGCCAGAGAATTTCAGACAGATACGCAGTATTTT. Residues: CSAREFQTDTQYF.

DNA of the CDR3: TGTGCCAGCAGTGGAGGCCCGGGAGATACGCAGTATTTT. This codes for CASSGGPGDTQYF. This chain uses TRBV6-1 with TRBJ2-3; D unclear. This CDR3 has 13 amino acids. From germline, CDR1 is MNHNS and CDR2 SASEGT. Between the trimmed V and J ends, which lost 4 bases and 5 bases, there was a span of 10 bases.

CDR3 bases: TGCAGTGCTAGAACCTCCGGGACAGGGGGATCGGGGGAGCAGTACTTC. It yields the protein CSARTSGTGGSGEQYF. J is TRBJ2-7 and V is TRBV20-1; 11 bases fit TRBD1. Germline CDR1 and CDR2: DFQATT and SNEGSKA (reference sequence). V lost 2 bases to trimming and J lost 7 bases; unmatched junction nucleotides: 13. CDR3 length equals 16 residues.

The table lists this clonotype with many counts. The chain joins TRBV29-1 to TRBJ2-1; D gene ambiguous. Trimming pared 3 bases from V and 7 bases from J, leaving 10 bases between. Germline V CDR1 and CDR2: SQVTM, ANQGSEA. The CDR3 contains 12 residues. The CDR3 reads CSVESRRNEQFF. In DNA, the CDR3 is TGCAGCGTTGAGTCCCGGCGAAATGAGCAGTTCTTC.